What follows are 15 T cell receptor beta chains derived from one specimen sequenced in a study of beta chain features in type 1 diabetes. Every isolated RNA sample was fully reverse transcribed, so sequencing captured expressed TCRB transcripts. The protocol was immunoSEQ multiplex PCR, while the TCRdb copy is restricted to in-frame clones and leaves out a portion. The sample lists 810,000 or so clones; 15% to 20% were seen once. The specimen was naive CD4+ T cells from blood. These receptors were taken from a woman under 30 in good health.

This clone appeared a few times. The chain links TRBV18 to TRBJ1-1; 9 bases fit TRBD1. This CDR3 is 17 amino acids long. The germline CDR1 and CDR2 sequences are KGHSH and LQKENI. V was clipped by 3 bases and J by 4 bases; unmatched bases: 12. The CDR3 bases are TGTGCCAGCTCACCCCGGGACAGGGCTTTAGATGTCACTGAAGCTTTCTTT. Translating it yields CASSPRDRALDVTEAFF.

CDR3 residues: CASSFSGGGDQPQHF. The CDR3 DNA follows: TGTGCCAGCAGTTTTTCCGGGGGAGGGGATCAGCCCCAGCATTTT. The chain recombines TRBV28 with TRBJ1-5, with D possibly being TRBD1 (5 bases). From germline, CDR1 is MDHEN and CDR2 SYDVKM. V was trimmed by 3 bases and J by 5 bases, leaving 14 bases between them. The CDR3 extends over 15 amino acids.

This clone was seen more than once but under ten times. This chain links TRBV5-4 with TRBJ2-5; the D gene is possibly TRBD1 (6 bases). Trimming took 2 bases from V and 11 from J, leaving 19 bases between them. This CDR3 comprises 14 residues. Germline V gene lookup returns CDR1 SGHNT and CDR2 YYREEE (reference sequence). The CDR3 DNA follows: TGTGCCAGCAGCTTTTCTATGGGGGCGCGAGAGCAGTACTTC. Translated, it gives CASSFSMGAREQYF.

In its sample, this clone was seen a few times. Here the CDR3 reads CASSQGIGAYEQYF. CDR3 coding DNA: TGCGCCAGCAGCCAAGGAATCGGAGCTTACGAGCAGTACTTC. The chain employs TRBV4-3 and TRBJ2-7, with no clear D. The CDR3 extends over 14 amino acids. V was clipped by 1 base and J by 4 bases, with 11 bases between them. Per the germline V gene, CDR1 is LGHNA and CDR2 is YSLEER.

The chain is built from TRBV5-1 and TRBJ2-3; the D is unclear. CDR1 is SGHRS, CDR2 YFSETQ, per germline. Between the trimmed V and J ends, which lost 4 bases and 0 bases, there was a span of 15 bases. The CDR3 consists of 16 residues. CDR3: CASSPTVASSTDTQYF. In DNA form, the CDR3 reads TGCGCCAGCAGCCCGACGGTAGCCTCTAGCACAGATACGCAGTATTTT.

The CDR3 DNA is TGTGCCAGTAGTAACCTTCGGCTAGCGGGCGCGTCCTACAATGAGCAGTTCTTC. This codes for CASSNLRLAGASYNEQFF. This sequence joins TRBV19 and TRBJ2-1, with 8 bases aligning to TRBD2. This CDR3 spans 18 amino acids. Germline lookup yields CDR1 LNHDA and CDR2 SQIVND (reference sequence). Losses at the gene ends were 4 bases for V and 1 base for J; bases not matched to a gene: 12.

The chain is built from TRBV6-1 and TRBJ1-1, with D unclear. Trimming shortened V by 6 bases and J by 7 bases, and 12 bases separated the two germline ends. In germline, CDR1 is MNHNS, CDR2 SASEGT. The CDR3 is 12 residues long. The CDR3 sequence: CASRNGGSEAFF. The DNA for the CDR3 is TGTGCCAGCAGGAATGGCGGGAGTGAAGCTTTCTTT.

This clone turned up a few times. The chain couples TRBV11-2 to TRBJ2-2; D uncertain. The germline V gene has CDR1 SGHAT and CDR2 FQNNGV. CDR3 length: 14 residues. Trimming cost V 1 base and J 2 bases, with 5 bases left between them. CDR3: CASSLVHNTGELFF. CDR3 nucleotide sequence: TGTGCCAGCAGCTTAGTTCACAACACCGGGGAGCTGTTTTTT.

This clone was counted between two and nine times. Different DNA sequences within this sample yield the same CDR3. J is TRBJ2-7 and V is TRBV2; D gene uncertain. The CDR3 loop spans 12 amino acids. Trimming took off 4 bases at V and 3 bases at J, with 7 bases between the two ends. Germline V gene sequence: CDR1 SNHLY, CDR2 FYNNEI. CDR3 bases: TGTGCCAGCAGTGTTCGGAGCTACGAGCAGTACTTC. This sequence encodes CASSVRSYEQYF.

CDR3 sequence reads: CASSYSTPSRGFGYTF. In DNA, the CDR3 is TGTGCCAGCAGTTACAGTACCCCCTCGCGGGGGTTTGGCTACACCTTC. This chain uses TRBV6-5 with TRBJ1-2; D is possibly TRBD1 (5 bases). CDR1 is MNHEY, CDR2 SVGAGI, per germline. V gave up 2 bases and J gave up 7 bases, with 20 bases separating them. The CDR3 covers 16 residues.

This clone was counted a few times. The chain recombines TRBV5-4 with TRBJ2-2; 8 bases are shared with TRBD1. Germline V gives CDR1 SGHNT, CDR2 YYREEE (reference sequence). CDR3 length equals 17 residues. With 3 bases clipped from V and 5 bases from J, the junction kept 12 bases outside the gene matches. In DNA, the CDR3 is TGTGCCAGCAGCTCAGGTCCGGGGACAGGAGGGACCGGGGAGCTGTTTTTT. Encoded protein: CASSSGPGTGGTGELFF.

V and J are TRBV18 and TRBJ2-1; TRBD2 is a possible D gene (6 bases). V was shortened by 10 bases and J by 4 bases, with 20 bases between the two germline ends. This CDR3 region has 15 residues. Germline V gene lookup returns CDR1 KGHSH and CDR2 LQKENI. The CDR3 sequence is CATSSLGTAYNEQFF. For the CDR3, the DNA is TGTGCCACCTCCTCCCTGGGGACTGCATACAATGAGCAGTTCTTC. Full variable domain (rest looked up from reference TRBV18 and TRBJ2-1): NAGVMQNPRHLVRRRGQEARLRCSPMKGHSHVYWYRQLPEEGLKFMVYLQKENIIDESGMPKERFSAEFPKEGPSILRIQQVVRGDSAAYFCATSSLGTAYNEQFFGPGTRLTVL.

The chain joins TRBV6-6 to TRBJ2-7, with TRBD2 as a possible D gene (6 bases). V lost 6 bases and J 0 bases, leaving 15 bases between the germline ends. The CDR3 sequence is 15 residues long. The germline gives CDR1 MNHNY, CDR2 SVGAGI (reference sequence). The CDR3 spells CASSDGDFYSYEQYF. The CDR3 DNA follows: TGTGCCAGCAGCGACGGGGACTTCTACTCCTACGAGCAGTACTTC.

The chain uses TRBV7-2 and TRBJ2-5; 10 bases are shared with TRBD1. The J segment lost 5 bases and the V segment lost 2 bases, leaving 8 bases of the junction unmatched. CDR1 is SGHTA, CDR2 FQGNSA, per germline. CDR3 length: 16 amino acids. The CDR3 reads CASSLKSTGGWETQYF. In DNA, the CDR3 is TGTGCCAGCAGCTTAAAATCGACAGGGGGCTGGGAGACCCAGTACTTC.

The chain's CDR3 is CASSLGGTVSYEQYF. CDR3 coding DNA: TGTGCCAGCAGTTTAGGAGGGACCGTCTCCTACGAGCAGTACTTC. The chain links TRBV28 to TRBJ2-7; maybe TRBD2 (6 bases). The CDR3 covers 15 residues. Trimming took off 2 bases at V and 0 bases at J, with 11 bases between the two ends. Germline loops: CDR1 MDHEN, CDR2 SYDVKM.